This T cell receptor beta chain was recovered during a study of beta chain features in type 1 diabetes. Study results and limitations: A cDNA-based sequencing approach could over-represent cells with high TCR expression. Within the patient group, naive, central memory and Treg TCRB repertoires appeared more similar to each other than within healthy donors. People with Type 1 diabetes carried modestly yet significantly shorter TCRB CDR3s in all four CD4+ subsets.

Trimming removed 8 bases at V and 1 base at J, with 5 bases between. This CDR3 comprises 11 residues. Per germline, CDR1 MNHNY and CDR2 SVGAGI (reference sequence). Expressed TCRB transcripts got sequenced, as all isolated RNA was reverse transcribed. Sequencing of naive, central memory and regulatory T cell samples gave an average of roughly 3.4 million reads. Some clones are missing from TCRdb's copy, which holds only in-frame ones; the method was immunoSEQ multiplex PCR. The repertoire consists of some 900,000 clones, with about a sixth occurring once and the leading ten covering 0.02% to 0.025%. A word on this clone: Antigen unknown.

The source is a woman aged 18 to 35 in good health. Sequenced material: naive CD4+ T cells from blood. The gene calls are TRBV6-6 and TRBJ1-1, with no clear D. CDR3: CASLTNTEAFF. As DNA, the CDR3 is TGTGCCAGCCTAACGAACACTGAAGCTTTCTTT.